Following are 5 T cell receptor beta chains from one sample sequenced in a study of PD-1 blockade in classical Hodgkin lymphoma. Sequencing used immunoSEQ multiplex PCR; TCRdb keeps in-frame clones, though not all of them. The sample includes 20,000 or so clones, around 80% seen only once; the top ten take about a sixth. After autologous stem cell transplantation all patients relapsed, and prior brentuximab vedotin exposure differed between cohorts. The sample consisted of peripheral blood mononuclear cells (PBMCs), taken before the second cycle of nivolumab. The receptors were gathered from a human donor with classical Hodgkin lymphoma.

This clone came up once. V and J are TRBV28 and TRBJ2-3; 12 bases map to TRBD2. The junction had 2 bases not matched to a gene; V was cut back by 4 bases and J by 3 bases. Per the germline V gene, CDR1 is MDHEN and CDR2 is SYDVKM. The CDR3 sequence is 15 residues long. The CDR3 is CASSSSGRGTDTQYF. As DNA, the CDR3 is TGTGCCAGCAGTTCTAGCGGGAGGGGGACAGATACGCAGTATTTT.

The CDR3 DNA reads TGCGCCAGCAGCGGTGGACTCTACAATGAGCAGTTCTTC. This sequence encodes CASSGGLYNEQFF. The V call is TRBV5-1, the J call TRBJ2-1, with D possibly TRBD2 on 5 matching bases. V lost 4 bases and J lost 3, with 8 bases in between. The CDR3 loop spans 13 amino acids. CDR1 and CDR2 (germline): SGHRS, YFSETQ. Combining the CDR3 with reference TRBV5-1 and TRBJ2-1 gives the whole variable domain KAGVTQTPRYLIKTRGQQVTLSCSPISGHRSVSWYQQTPGQGLQFLFEYFSETQRNKGNFPGRFSGRQFSNSRSEMNVSTLELGDSALYLCASSGGLYNEQFFGPGTRLTVL.

With respect to this clone: A junction boundary mismatches the germline segment, possibly from a read error. V usage is TRBV11-2 and J usage is TRBJ2-7; D might be TRBD1 (6 bases). Germline V lookup: CDR1 SGHAT, CDR2 FQNNGV. The CDR3 loop spans 15 amino acids. CDR3 sequence (DNA): TGCGCCAGCAGCCAAGATCCAGGGACAACCTACGAGCAGTACTTC. It specifies CASSQDPGTTYEQYF.

As concerns this clone: A much larger clone lies a single base off, so this may be a read error. This chain uses TRBV10-3 with TRBJ2-7; D not resolved. This CDR3 has 16 amino acids. V was cut by 0 bases and J by 3 bases, with 15 bases left in between. Germline V lookup: CDR1 ENHRY, CDR2 SYGVKD. In DNA form, the CDR3 reads TGTGCCATCAGTGAGTCTTGGCGCTCGACCTGCTACGAGCAGTACTTC. This codes for CAISESWRSTCYEQYF.

This sequence joins TRBV6-5 and TRBJ2-5, with D maybe TRBD2 (6 bases). Germline CDR1 MNHEY, CDR2 SVGAGI. The CDR3 spans 15 residues. V lost 5 bases and J lost 1, with 14 bases in between. Here the CDR3 reads CASSATLGGQETQYF. Written as DNA, the CDR3 is TGTGCCAGCAGTGCTACCCTGGGGGGCCAAGAGACCCAGTACTTC.